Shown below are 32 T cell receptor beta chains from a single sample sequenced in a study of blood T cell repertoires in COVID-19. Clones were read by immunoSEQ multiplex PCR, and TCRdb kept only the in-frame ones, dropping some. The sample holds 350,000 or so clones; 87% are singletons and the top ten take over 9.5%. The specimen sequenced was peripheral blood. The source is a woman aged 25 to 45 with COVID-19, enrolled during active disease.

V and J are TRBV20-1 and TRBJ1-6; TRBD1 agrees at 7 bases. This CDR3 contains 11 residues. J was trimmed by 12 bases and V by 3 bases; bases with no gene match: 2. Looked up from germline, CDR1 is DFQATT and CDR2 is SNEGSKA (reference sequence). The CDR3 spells CSASAGGPLHF. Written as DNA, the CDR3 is TGCAGTGCTAGCGCAGGGGGACCCCTCCACTTT.

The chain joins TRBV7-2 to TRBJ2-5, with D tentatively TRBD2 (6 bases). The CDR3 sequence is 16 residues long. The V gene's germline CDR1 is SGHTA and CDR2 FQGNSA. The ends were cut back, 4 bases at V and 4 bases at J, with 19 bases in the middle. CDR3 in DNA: TGTGCCAGCAGCTCCCCGGGACTGCCGAGCTCAGAGACCCAGTACTTC. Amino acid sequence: CASSSPGLPSSETQYF.

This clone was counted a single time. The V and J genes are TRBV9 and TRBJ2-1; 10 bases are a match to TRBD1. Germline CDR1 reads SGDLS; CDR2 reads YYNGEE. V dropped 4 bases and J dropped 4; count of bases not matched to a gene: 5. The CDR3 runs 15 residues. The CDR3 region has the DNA TGTGCCAGCAGCTTGGGACAGGGGCCTTACAATGAGCAGTTCTTC. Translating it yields CASSLGQGPYNEQFF. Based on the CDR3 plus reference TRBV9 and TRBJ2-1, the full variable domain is DSGVTQTPKHLITATGQRVTLRCSPRSGDLSVYWYQQSLDQGLQFLIQYYNGEERAKGNILERFSAQQFPDLHSELNLSSLELGDSALYFCASSLGQGPYNEQFFGPGTRLTVL.

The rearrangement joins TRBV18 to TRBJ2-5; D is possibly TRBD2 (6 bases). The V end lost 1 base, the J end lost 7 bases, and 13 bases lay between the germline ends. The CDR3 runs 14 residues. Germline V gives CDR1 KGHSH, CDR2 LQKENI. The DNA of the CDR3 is TGTGCCAGCTCACCACGGAGCGGGTTCCGGACCCAGTACTTC. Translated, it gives CASSPRSGFRTQYF.

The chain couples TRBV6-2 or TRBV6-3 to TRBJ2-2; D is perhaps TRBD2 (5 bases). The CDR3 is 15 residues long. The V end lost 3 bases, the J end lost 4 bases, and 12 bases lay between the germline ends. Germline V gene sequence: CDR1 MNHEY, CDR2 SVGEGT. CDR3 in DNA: TGTGCCAGCAGTTATAGCGATTTTCGCACCGGGGAGCTGTTTTTT. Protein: CASSYSDFRTGELFF.

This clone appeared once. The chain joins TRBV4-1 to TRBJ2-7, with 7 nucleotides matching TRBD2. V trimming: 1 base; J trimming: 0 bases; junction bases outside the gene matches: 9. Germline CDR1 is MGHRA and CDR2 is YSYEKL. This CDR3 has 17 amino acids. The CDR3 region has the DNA TGCGCCAGCAGCCAAGTATTTCGCCGCGGGAGCTCCTACGAGCAGTACTTC. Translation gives CASSQVFRRGSSYEQYF.

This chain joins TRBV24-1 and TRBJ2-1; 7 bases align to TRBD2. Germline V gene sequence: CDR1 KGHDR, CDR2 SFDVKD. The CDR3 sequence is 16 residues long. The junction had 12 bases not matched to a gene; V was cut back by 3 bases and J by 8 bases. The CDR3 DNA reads TGTGCCACCAGTGATAGAGGTAGCGGGCTGAACCATGAGCAGTTCTTC. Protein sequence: CATSDRGSGLNHEQFF.

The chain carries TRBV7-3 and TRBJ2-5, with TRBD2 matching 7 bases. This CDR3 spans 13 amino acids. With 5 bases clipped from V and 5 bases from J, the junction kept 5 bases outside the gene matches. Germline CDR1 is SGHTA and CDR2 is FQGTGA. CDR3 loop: CASSRLGGETQYF. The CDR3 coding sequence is TGTGCCAGCAGCCGCCTGGGAGGGGAGACCCAGTACTTC. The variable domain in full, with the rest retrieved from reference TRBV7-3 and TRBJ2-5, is GAGVSQTPSNKVTEKGKYVELRCDPISGHTALYWYRQSLGQGPEFLIYFQGTGAADDSGLPNDRFFAVRPEGSVSTLKIQRTERGDSAVYLCASSRLGGETQYFGPGTRLLVL.

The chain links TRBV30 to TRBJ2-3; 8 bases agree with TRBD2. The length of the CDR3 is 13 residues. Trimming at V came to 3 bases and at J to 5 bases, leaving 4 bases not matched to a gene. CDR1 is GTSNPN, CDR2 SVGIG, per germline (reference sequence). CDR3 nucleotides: TGTGCCTGGAGCCCGAGCGGGAGAGATACGCAGTATTTT. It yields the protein CAWSPSGRDTQYF.

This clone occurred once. CDR3 in amino acids: CASSQDNRYYYNEQFF. The CDR3 DNA is TGCGCCAGCAGCCAAGATAACAGGTACTACTACAATGAGCAGTTCTTC. The chain recombines TRBV4-3 with TRBJ2-1; a possible D gene is TRBD1 (5 bases). Germline V lookup: CDR1 LGHNA, CDR2 YSLEER. With 0 bases removed from V and 3 bases from J, the gap between germline ends came to 12 bases. The CDR3 is made up of 16 amino acids.

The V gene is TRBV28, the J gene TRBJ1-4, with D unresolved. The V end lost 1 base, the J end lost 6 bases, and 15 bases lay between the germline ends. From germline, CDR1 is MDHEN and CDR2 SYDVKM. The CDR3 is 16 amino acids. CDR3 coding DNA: TGTGCCAGCAGTTTATTTCTTCCATCGGAGGATGAAAAACTGTTTTTT. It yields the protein CASSLFLPSEDEKLFF. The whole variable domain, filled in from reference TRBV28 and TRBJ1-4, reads DVKVTQSSRYLVKRTGEKVFLECVQDMDHENMFWYRQDPGLGLRLIYFSYDVKMKEKGDIPEGYSVSREKKERFSLILESASTNQTSMYLCASSLFLPSEDEKLFFGSGTQLSVL.

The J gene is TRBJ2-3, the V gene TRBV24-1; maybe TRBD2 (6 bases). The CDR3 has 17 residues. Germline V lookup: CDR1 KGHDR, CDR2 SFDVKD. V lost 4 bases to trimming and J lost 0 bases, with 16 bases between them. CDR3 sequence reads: CATSDPALAPSTDTQYF. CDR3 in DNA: TGTGCCACCAGTGACCCGGCACTAGCTCCCAGCACAGATACGCAGTATTTT.

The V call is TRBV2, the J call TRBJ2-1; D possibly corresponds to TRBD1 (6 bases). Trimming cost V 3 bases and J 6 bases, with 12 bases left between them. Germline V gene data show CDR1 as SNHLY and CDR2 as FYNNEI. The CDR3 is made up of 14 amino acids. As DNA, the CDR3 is TGTGCCAGCAGTGACGGGTTAGGGGGCAATGAGCAGTTCTTC. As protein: CASSDGLGGNEQFF.

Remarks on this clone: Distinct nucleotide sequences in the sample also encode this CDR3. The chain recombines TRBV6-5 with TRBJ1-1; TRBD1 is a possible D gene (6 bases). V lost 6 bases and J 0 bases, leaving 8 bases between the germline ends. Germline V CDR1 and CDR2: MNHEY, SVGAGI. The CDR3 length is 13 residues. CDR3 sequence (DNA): TGTGCCAGCAGACAGGGAGTGAACACTGAAGCTTTCTTT. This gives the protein CASRQGVNTEAFF.

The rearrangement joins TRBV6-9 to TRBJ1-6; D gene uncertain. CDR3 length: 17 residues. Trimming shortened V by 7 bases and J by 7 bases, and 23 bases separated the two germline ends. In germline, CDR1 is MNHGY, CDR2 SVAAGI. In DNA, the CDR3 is TGTGCCAGCATCCCCTGGGGTCTCGGGGAGGCGAATTCACCCCTCCACTTT. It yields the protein CASIPWGLGEANSPLHF.

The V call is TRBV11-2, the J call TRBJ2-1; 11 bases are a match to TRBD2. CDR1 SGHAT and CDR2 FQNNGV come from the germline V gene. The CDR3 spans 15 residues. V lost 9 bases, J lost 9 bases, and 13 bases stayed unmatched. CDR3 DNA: TGTGCCAGTTCCACCCCGGGACTAGCGGTCGTTGAGCAGTTCTTC. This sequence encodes CASSTPGLAVVEQFF.

In nucleotides, the CDR3 is TGTGCCAGCAGTTACCGCCTGGCTAGCGGGGACAATGAGCAGTTCTTC. This translates into CASSYRLASGDNEQFF. The V and J genes are TRBV6-5 and TRBJ2-1; TRBD2 aligns across 9 bases. CDR3 length: 16 residues. V was clipped by 2 bases and J by 5 bases; unmatched bases: 7. Germline CDR1 MNHEY, CDR2 SVGAGI.

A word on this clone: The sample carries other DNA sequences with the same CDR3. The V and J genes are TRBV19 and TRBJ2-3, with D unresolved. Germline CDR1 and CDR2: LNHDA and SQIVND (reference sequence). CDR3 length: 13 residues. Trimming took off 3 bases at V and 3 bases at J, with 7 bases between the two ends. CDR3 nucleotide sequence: TGTGCCAGTAGTATTGGCCTTACAGATACGCAGTATTTT. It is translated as CASSIGLTDTQYF.

CDR3 nucleotides: TGCGCCAGCAGCCGGGAGTCTGGCTATGGCTACACCTTC. It specifies CASSRESGYGYTF. The rearrangement links TRBV4-1 to TRBJ1-2; D not resolved. Looked up from germline, CDR1 is MGHRA and CDR2 is YSYEKL. V was trimmed by 4 bases and J by 4 bases, leaving 10 bases between them. The CDR3 is 13 amino acids.

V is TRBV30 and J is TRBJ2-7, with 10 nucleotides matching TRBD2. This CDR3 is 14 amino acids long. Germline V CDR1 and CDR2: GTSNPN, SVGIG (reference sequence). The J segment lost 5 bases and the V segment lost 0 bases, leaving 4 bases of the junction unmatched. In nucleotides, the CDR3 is TGTGCCTGGAGTGTTCTAGCGGGAGCCCACGAGCAGTACTTC. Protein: CAWSVLAGAHEQYF.

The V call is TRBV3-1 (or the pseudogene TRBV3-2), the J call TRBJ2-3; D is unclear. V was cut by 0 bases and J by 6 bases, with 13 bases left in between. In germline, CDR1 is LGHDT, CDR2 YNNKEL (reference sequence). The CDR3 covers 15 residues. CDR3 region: CASSQDWAGGDTQYF. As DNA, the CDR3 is TGTGCCAGCAGCCAAGATTGGGCCGGTGGGGATACGCAGTATTTT.

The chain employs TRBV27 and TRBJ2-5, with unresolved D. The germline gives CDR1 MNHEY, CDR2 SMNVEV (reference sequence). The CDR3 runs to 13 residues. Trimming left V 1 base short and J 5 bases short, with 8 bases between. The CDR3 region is CASSLLSRETQYF. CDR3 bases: TGTGCCAGCAGTTTATTATCTCGGGAGACCCAGTACTTC.

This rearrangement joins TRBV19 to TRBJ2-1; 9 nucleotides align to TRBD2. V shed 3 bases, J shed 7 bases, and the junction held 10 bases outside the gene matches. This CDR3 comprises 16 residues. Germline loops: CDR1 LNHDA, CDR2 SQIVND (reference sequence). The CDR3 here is CASSILAGPHGNEQFF. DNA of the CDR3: TGTGCCAGTAGTATCCTAGCGGGGCCCCACGGGAATGAGCAGTTCTTC.

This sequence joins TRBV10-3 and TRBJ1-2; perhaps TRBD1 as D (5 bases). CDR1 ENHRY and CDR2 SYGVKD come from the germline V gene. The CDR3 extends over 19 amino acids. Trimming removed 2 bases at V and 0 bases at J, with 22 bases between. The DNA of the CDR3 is TGTGCCATCAGTGAGAGGGGAGTGGGGAGGGATGAAGCTAACTATGGCTACACCTTC. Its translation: CAISERGVGRDEANYGYTF.

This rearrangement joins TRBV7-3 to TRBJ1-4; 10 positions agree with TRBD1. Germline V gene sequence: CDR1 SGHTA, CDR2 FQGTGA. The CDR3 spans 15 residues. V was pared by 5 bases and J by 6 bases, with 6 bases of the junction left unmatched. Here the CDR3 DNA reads TGTGCCAGCAGCCCCGGGACAGGGGCTGATGAAAAACTGTTTTTT. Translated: CASSPGTGADEKLFF. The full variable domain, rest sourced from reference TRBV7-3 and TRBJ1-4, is GAGVSQTPSNKVTEKGKYVELRCDPISGHTALYWYRQSLGQGPEFLIYFQGTGAADDSGLPNDRFFAVRPEGSVSTLKIQRTERGDSAVYLCASSPGTGADEKLFFGSGTQLSVL.

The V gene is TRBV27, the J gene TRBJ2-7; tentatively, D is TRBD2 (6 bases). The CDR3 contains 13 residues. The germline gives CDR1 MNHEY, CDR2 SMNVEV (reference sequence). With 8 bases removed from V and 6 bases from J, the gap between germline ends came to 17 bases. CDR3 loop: CASAASTSLEQYF. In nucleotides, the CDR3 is TGTGCCAGCGCAGCCTCTACTAGCCTCGAGCAGTACTTC.

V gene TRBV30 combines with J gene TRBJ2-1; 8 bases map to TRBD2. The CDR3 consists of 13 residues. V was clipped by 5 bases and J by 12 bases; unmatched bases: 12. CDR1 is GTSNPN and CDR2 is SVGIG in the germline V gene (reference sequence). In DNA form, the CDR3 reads TGTGCCTGGTCGCTCGGGAGGGCCGTAGGGCAGTTCTTC. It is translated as CAWSLGRAVGQFF.

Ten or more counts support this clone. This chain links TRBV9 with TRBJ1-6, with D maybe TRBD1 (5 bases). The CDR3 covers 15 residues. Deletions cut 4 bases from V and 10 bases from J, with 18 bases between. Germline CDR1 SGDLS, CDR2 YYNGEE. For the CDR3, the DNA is TGTGCCAGCAGCTCAAAGCTCGGGGGAATCTCACCCCTCCACTTT. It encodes CASSSKLGGISPLHF.

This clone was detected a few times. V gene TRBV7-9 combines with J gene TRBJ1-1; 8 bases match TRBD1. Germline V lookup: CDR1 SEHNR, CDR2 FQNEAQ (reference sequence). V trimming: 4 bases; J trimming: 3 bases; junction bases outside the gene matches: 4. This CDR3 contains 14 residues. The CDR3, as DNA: TGTGCCAGCAGCTCGGACAGGGCTGACACTGAAGCTTTCTTT. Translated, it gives CASSSDRADTEAFF.

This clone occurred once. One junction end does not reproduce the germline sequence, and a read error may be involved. The CDR3 coding sequence is TGTGCCAGCAGTTTATCCCCCAGGGAGGCGAACTTC. This translates into CASSLSPREANF. The chain combines TRBV28 with TRBJ2-5; D possibly corresponds to TRBD2 (6 bases). CDR3 size: 12 residues. Germline values: CDR1 MDHEN, CDR2 SYDVKM.

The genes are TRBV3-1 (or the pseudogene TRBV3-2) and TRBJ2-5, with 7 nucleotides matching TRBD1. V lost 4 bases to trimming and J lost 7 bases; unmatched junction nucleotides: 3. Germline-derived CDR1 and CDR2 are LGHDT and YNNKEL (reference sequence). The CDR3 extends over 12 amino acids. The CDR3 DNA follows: TGTGCCAGCAGCCTTGGACAGGCGACCCAGTACTTC. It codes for CASSLGQATQYF.

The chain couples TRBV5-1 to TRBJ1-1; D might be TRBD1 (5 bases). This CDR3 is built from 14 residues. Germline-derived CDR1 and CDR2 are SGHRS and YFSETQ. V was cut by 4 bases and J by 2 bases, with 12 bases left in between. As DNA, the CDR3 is TGCGCCAGCAGCGCGCGGGGGGTAAACACTGAAGCTTTCTTT. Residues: CASSARGVNTEAFF. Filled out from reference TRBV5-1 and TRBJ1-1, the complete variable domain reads KAGVTQTPRYLIKTRGQQVTLSCSPISGHRSVSWYQQTPGQGLQFLFEYFSETQRNKGNFPGRFSGRQFSNSRSEMNVSTLELGDSALYLCASSARGVNTEAFFGQGTRLTVV.